The rows below give T cell receptor beta chains drawn from one sample of a study of OX40 agonist ivuxolimab in advanced cancers. Using immunoSEQ multiplex PCR, the repertoire was profiled, and TCRdb retains in-frame clones only, with some absent. The repertoire includes roughly 11,000 clones, 65% to 80% of them detected once, and around 30% sits in the top ten. The input for sequencing was CD4+ or CD8+ T cells sorted from blood, taken in a trial of the OX40 agonist ivuxolimab. Source of these receptors: an adult with an advanced solid tumor such as melanoma, head and neck, liver or kidney cancer. Both conserved end residues are part of each CDR3. The order of the fields is D gene, V gene, J gene, clone size, CDR3 protein, CDR3 DNA. A D gene is named only where the DNA matches it firmly. Only part of the rows carry a size: once, few, many, or a class if the clone is expanded.

d_gene: -
v_gene: TRBV5-5
j_gene: TRBJ1-1
abundance: once
CDR3aa: CASSLDGSRLNTEAFF
CDR3nt: TGTGCCAGCAGCTTGGATGGCAGCCGTTTGAACACTGAAGCTTTCTTT

d_gene: -
v_gene: TRBV27
j_gene: TRBJ1-1
abundance: -
CDR3aa: CASYKTNTEAFF
CDR3nt: TGTGCCAGTTACAAAACCAACACTGAAGCTTTCTTT

d_gene: -
v_gene: TRBV7-6
j_gene: TRBJ1-3
abundance: -
CDR3aa: CASSRDRSSGNTIYF
CDR3nt: TGTGCCAGCAGCCGGGACCGGAGCTCTGGAAACACCATATATTTT

d_gene: -
v_gene: TRBV27
j_gene: TRBJ2-2
abundance: once
CDR3aa: CASSLYGGTNTGELFF
CDR3nt: TGTGCCAGCAGTTTATATGGGGGCACGAACACCGGGGAGCTGTTTTTT

d_gene: TRBD2
v_gene: TRBV4-1
j_gene: TRBJ2-1
abundance: few
CDR3aa: CASSPSGNSYNEQFF
CDR3nt: TGCGCCAGCAGCCCCAGCGGGAACTCCTACAATGAGCAGTTCTTC

d_gene: TRBD2
v_gene: TRBV13
j_gene: TRBJ2-7
abundance: -
CDR3aa: CASSSRLAGETRYSYEQYF
CDR3nt: TGTGCCAGCAGCTCCAGACTAGCGGGAGAAACCCGATACTCCTACGAGCAGTACTTC

d_gene: TRBD2
v_gene: TRBV2
j_gene: TRBJ2-5
abundance: -
CDR3aa: CASSLSGTNQETQYF
CDR3nt: TGTGCCAGCAGCCTAAGCGGGACTAACCAAGAGACCCAGTACTTC

d_gene: -
v_gene: TRBV7-9
j_gene: TRBJ2-7
abundance: -
CDR3aa: CASSPLPAWEQYF
CDR3nt: TGTGCCAGCAGCCCGTTACCTGCGTGGGAGCAGTACTTC

d_gene: -
v_gene: TRBV7-2
j_gene: TRBJ1-2
abundance: -
CDR3aa: CASSLSPNYGYTF
CDR3nt: TGTGCCAGCAGCTTATCGCCTAACTATGGCTACACCTTC

d_gene: -
v_gene: TRBV30
j_gene: TRBJ2-3
abundance: -
CDR3aa: CAWTETSTDTQYF
CDR3nt: TGTGCCTGGACGGAGACTAGCACAGATACGCAGTATTTT

d_gene: -
v_gene: TRBV4-1
j_gene: TRBJ2-3
abundance: -
CDR3aa: CASSQDRTSGGTQYF
CDR3nt: TGCGCCAGCAGCCAAGATAGGACTTCTGGAGGTACGCAGTATTTT

d_gene: -
v_gene: TRBV7-6
j_gene: TRBJ2-1
abundance: -
CDR3aa: CASSLVADEQFF
CDR3nt: TGTGCCAGCAGCTTAGTAGCGGATGAGCAGTTCTTC

d_gene: -
v_gene: TRBV9
j_gene: TRBJ2-2
abundance: -
CDR3aa: CASSAQSTGELFF
CDR3nt: TGTGCCAGCAGCGCGCAATCGACCGGGGAGCTGTTTTTT

d_gene: TRBD1
v_gene: TRBV7-3
j_gene: TRBJ1-2
abundance: -
CDR3aa: CASSWTPGQGAYDGYTF
CDR3nt: TGTGCCAGCAGCTGGACTCCGGGACAGGGGGCGTACGATGGCTACACCTTC

d_gene: TRBD1
v_gene: TRBV11-3
j_gene: TRBJ2-3
abundance: -
CDR3aa: CASSSRDRDTDTQYF
CDR3nt: TGTGCCAGCAGCTCCCGGGACAGGGACACAGATACGCAGTATTTT

d_gene: -
v_gene: TRBV15
j_gene: TRBJ2-3
abundance: once
CDR3aa: CATSRVYTDTQYF
CDR3nt: TGTGCCACCAGCAGAGTGTACACAGATACGCAGTATTTT

d_gene: -
v_gene: TRBV27
j_gene: TRBJ1-1
abundance: -
CDR3aa: CASSLTETTEAFF
CDR3nt: TGTGCCAGCAGTTTAACAGAGACCACTGAAGCTTTCTTT

d_gene: -
v_gene: TRBV27
j_gene: TRBJ1-5
abundance: once
CDR3aa: CASSPARAVPQPQHF
CDR3nt: TGTGCCAGCAGTCCGGCACGCGCAGTCCCTCAGCCCCAGCATTTT

d_gene: -
v_gene: TRBV4-3
j_gene: TRBJ1-1
abundance: -
CDR3aa: CASSYGQGGTEAFF
CDR3nt: TGCGCCAGCAGCTATGGTCAGGGCGGCACTGAAGCTTTCTTT

d_gene: -
v_gene: TRBV21-1
j_gene: TRBJ2-1
abundance: -
CDR3aa: CASSKTKRASKDNEQFF
CDR3nt: TGTGCCAGCAGCAAAACCAAGAGGGCTAGTAAGGACAATGAGCAGTTCTTC

d_gene: -
v_gene: TRBV19
j_gene: TRBJ1-3
abundance: -
CDR3aa: CASSISGNTIYF
CDR3nt: TGTGCCAGTAGTATTTCTGGAAACACCATATATTTT

d_gene: TRBD1
v_gene: TRBV27
j_gene: TRBJ2-3
abundance: -
CDR3aa: CASSPRTGGAGADTQYF
CDR3nt: TGTGCCAGCAGTCCCCGGACAGGGGGCGCGGGAGCAGATACGCAGTATTTT

d_gene: -
v_gene: TRBV27
j_gene: TRBJ1-5
abundance: -
CDR3aa: CASSFGGNQPQHF
CDR3nt: TGTGCCAGCAGTTTTGGGGGCAATCAGCCCCAGCATTTT

d_gene: -
v_gene: TRBV13
j_gene: TRBJ2-5
abundance: -
CDR3aa: CASSFRGVGTQYF
CDR3nt: TGTGCCAGCAGCTTTCGAGGGGTGGGGACCCAGTACTTC

d_gene: TRBD2
v_gene: TRBV6-1
j_gene: TRBJ2-7
abundance: -
CDR3aa: CASSLLAAYEQYF
CDR3nt: TGTGCCAGCAGTCTACTAGCGGCCTACGAGCAGTACTTC

d_gene: TRBD1
v_gene: TRBV6-5
j_gene: TRBJ1-2
abundance: -
CDR3aa: CASSLYPGDRTNGYTF
CDR3nt: TGTGCCAGCAGTTTATACCCCGGGGACAGAACTAATGGCTACACCTTC

d_gene: -
v_gene: TRBV7-9
j_gene: TRBJ2-5
abundance: once
CDR3aa: CASSPNRGSETQYF
CDR3nt: TGTGCCAGCAGCCCTAACCGGGGGTCGGAGACCCAGTACTTC

d_gene: -
v_gene: TRBV27
j_gene: TRBJ1-1
abundance: few
CDR3aa: CASSSGRNTEAFF
CDR3nt: TGTGCCAGCAGTTCCGGCAGGAACACTGAAGCTTTCTTT

d_gene: -
v_gene: TRBV28
j_gene: TRBJ1-1
abundance: medium-sized
CDR3aa: CASSLRVNTEAFF
CDR3nt: TGTGCCAGCAGTTTAAGGGTGAACACTGAAGCTTTCTTT

d_gene: TRBD1
v_gene: TRBV6-5
j_gene: TRBJ1-5
abundance: few
CDR3aa: CASSVGQGFRQPQHF
CDR3nt: TGTGCCAGCAGTGTGGGACAGGGCTTTCGGCAGCCCCAGCATTTT

d_gene: -
v_gene: TRBV4-1
j_gene: TRBJ2-5
abundance: few
CDR3aa: CASSPGTLETQYF
CDR3nt: TGCGCCAGCAGTCCCGGGACTTTGGAGACCCAGTACTTC

d_gene: TRBD2
v_gene: TRBV4-1
j_gene: TRBJ2-1
abundance: -
CDR3aa: CASSHLGGSSYNEQFF
CDR3nt: TGCGCCAGCAGCCATCTCGGGGGGAGCTCCTACAATGAGCAGTTCTTC

d_gene: -
v_gene: TRBV28
j_gene: TRBJ1-5
abundance: few
CDR3aa: CASSFEVQPQHF
CDR3nt: TGTGCCAGCAGTTTTGAAGTTCAGCCCCAGCATTTT

d_gene: -
v_gene: TRBV9
j_gene: TRBJ2-6
abundance: -
CDR3aa: CASSVGDDRPGANVLTF
CDR3nt: TGTGCCAGCAGCGTAGGGGATGACCGACCTGGGGCCAACGTCCTGACTTTC

d_gene: -
v_gene: TRBV6-5
j_gene: TRBJ2-5
abundance: -
CDR3aa: CASSSLFGAEQETQYF
CDR3nt: TGTGCCAGCAGTTCCCTCTTTGGGGCCGAGCAAGAGACCCAGTACTTC

d_gene: -
v_gene: TRBV7-6
j_gene: TRBJ2-1
abundance: few
CDR3aa: CASSLEPGVAWGAYNEQFF
CDR3nt: TGTGCCAGCAGCTTAGAACCTGGGGTGGCGTGGGGGGCCTACAATGAGCAGTTCTTC

d_gene: TRBD2
v_gene: TRBV19
j_gene: TRBJ2-1
abundance: -
CDR3aa: CASSIDLSLAGAYNEQFF
CDR3nt: TGTGCCAGTAGTATAGATCTATCCCTAGCGGGGGCCTACAATGAGCAGTTCTTC

d_gene: -
v_gene: TRBV7-9
j_gene: TRBJ2-3
abundance: -
CDR3aa: CASSPPGGREIDTQYF
CDR3nt: TGTGCCAGCAGCCCCCCTGGTGGGCGGGAAATAGATACGCAGTATTTT

d_gene: TRBD2
v_gene: TRBV5-6
j_gene: TRBJ2-2
abundance: -
CDR3aa: CASSRRTSGAGELFF
CDR3nt: TGTGCCAGCAGCCGGAGGACTAGCGGGGCCGGGGAGCTGTTTTTT

d_gene: TRBD1
v_gene: TRBV25-1
j_gene: TRBJ1-4
abundance: -
CDR3aa: CASSGRGQGAVNEKLFF
CDR3nt: TGTGCCAGCAGTGGAAGGGGACAGGGGGCCGTCAATGAAAAACTGTTTTTT

d_gene: -
v_gene: TRBV5-1
j_gene: TRBJ2-7
abundance: -
CDR3aa: CASSFSNEQYF
CDR3nt: TGCGCCAGCAGCTTCTCCAACGAGCAGTACTTC